The 23 T cell receptor beta chains reported below all come from one sample, sequenced in a study of shared clonotypes between healthy human individuals. TCRdb keeps only in-frame clones here, not all; method: immunoSEQ multiplex PCR. The repertoire has roughly 300,000 clones, more than 75% of them found once; the top ten carry roughly 15%. The material sequenced was memory CD8+ T cells sorted from blood. Subset reported: CD45RO+ cells pooled with CCR7-negative TemRA cells. These receptors originate from a man aged 18 to 29 in good health.

The chain combines TRBV7-2 with TRBJ2-7, with TRBD2 matching 8 bases. This CDR3 has 18 residues. The V segment lost 7 bases and the J segment 7 bases; nucleotides outside the gene matches: 24. In germline, CDR1 is SGHTA, CDR2 FQGNSA. The CDR3 sequence: CASTASWLAGVQGREQYF. The CDR3 nucleotides read TGTGCCAGCACCGCCTCGTGGCTAGCGGGTGTTCAGGGAAGGGAGCAGTACTTC.

The rearrangement links TRBV5-6 to TRBJ1-5, with 8 bases lining up with TRBD1. The V gene's germline CDR1 is SGHDT and CDR2 YYEEEE. V was pared by 4 bases and J by 2 bases, with 5 bases of the junction left unmatched. The CDR3 consists of 15 residues. The CDR3 bases are TGTGCCAGCAGCCGGACGACAGGGGGCAATCAGCCCCAGCATTTT. Protein product: CASSRTTGGNQPQHF.

The chain joins TRBV2 to TRBJ2-1; 8 bases are a match to TRBD2. V was pared by 6 bases and J by 5 bases, with 18 bases of the junction left unmatched. The CDR3 spans 18 residues. Per germline, CDR1 SNHLY and CDR2 FYNNEI. CDR3 sequence: CASSRPRVLSGGHNEQFF. The CDR3 DNA follows: TGTGCCAGCAGCAGACCGCGGGTACTGAGCGGGGGCCACAATGAGCAGTTCTTC.

This rearrangement joins TRBV7-9 to TRBJ2-1; D remains ambiguous. Germline loops: CDR1 SEHNR, CDR2 FQNEAQ (reference sequence). V dropped 5 bases and J dropped 8 bases, with 16 bases sitting between them. CDR3 size: 14 residues. This CDR3 reads CASSPPGHGYEQFF. In DNA, the CDR3 is TGTGCCAGCAGCCCACCGGGCCACGGGTATGAGCAGTTCTTC.

V is TRBV2 and J is TRBJ2-7, with 7 bases aligning to TRBD2. CDR3 size: 17 residues. The trim removed 2 bases at V and 3 bases at J, leaving 13 bases unmatched. Germline values: CDR1 SNHLY, CDR2 FYNNEI. The CDR3 reads CASSELGTGGSFYEQYF. The DNA for the CDR3 is TGTGCCAGCAGTGAACTGGGAACTGGCGGGAGCTTCTACGAGCAGTACTTC.

This clone was recorded once. The V call is TRBV6-5, the J call TRBJ2-7; D is possibly TRBD2 (6 bases). From germline, CDR1 is MNHEY and CDR2 SVGAGI. The CDR3 covers 14 residues. The V gene lost 6 bases and the J gene lost 5 bases, with 17 bases spanning the gap. Here the CDR3 reads CASRLWRGMDEQYF. DNA of the CDR3: TGTGCCAGCAGACTCTGGCGGGGAATGGACGAGCAGTACTTC.

The chain uses TRBV10-1 and TRBJ2-1, with 11 bases matching TRBD2. The CDR3 has 19 amino acids. Germline assignment: CDR1 WNHNN and CDR2 SYGVQD (reference sequence). The V segment lost 0 bases and the J segment 1 base; nucleotides outside the gene matches: 8. The CDR3 sequence is CASSESSSGGTFSYNEQFF. The CDR3 nucleotides read TGCGCCAGCAGTGAGTCGTCTAGCGGGGGGACGTTTTCCTACAATGAGCAGTTCTTC.

This chain links TRBV10-3 with TRBJ2-1; 14 bases line up with TRBD2. CDR3 size: 15 residues. Germline lookup yields CDR1 ENHRY and CDR2 SYGVKD. V gave up 10 bases and J gave up 7 bases; unmatched junction bases: 9. CDR3 region: CASSMGLAGDNEQFF. For the CDR3, the DNA is TGTGCCAGCAGCATGGGACTAGCGGGAGATAATGAGCAGTTCTTC.

This clone occurred a few times. This sequence joins TRBV4-3 and TRBJ2-7; D is perhaps TRBD1 (6 bases). CDR1 and CDR2 (germline): LGHNA, YSLEER. V was shortened by 1 base and J by 2 bases, with 12 bases between the two germline ends. This CDR3 has 15 amino acids. CDR3 sequence: CASSQVWDTAYEQYF. CDR3 nucleotide sequence: TGCGCCAGCAGCCAAGTATGGGACACGGCCTACGAGCAGTACTTC.

The V call is TRBV28, the J call TRBJ1-6; 9 nucleotides match TRBD1. V was pared by 5 bases and J by 6 bases, with 8 bases of the junction left unmatched. CDR1 and CDR2 (germline): MDHEN, SYDVKM. The CDR3 is 16 residues long. Here the CDR3 reads CASSTTGGSGNSPLHF. The CDR3 nucleotides read TGTGCCAGCAGTACTACAGGGGGCAGCGGTAATTCACCCCTCCACTTT.

The gene calls are TRBV28 and TRBJ1-1; perhaps TRBD1 as D (6 bases). Germline-derived CDR1 and CDR2 are MDHEN and SYDVKM. This CDR3 region has 12 residues. Trimming took off 3 bases at V and 6 bases at J, with 8 bases between the two ends. The DNA of the CDR3 is TGTGCCAGCAGTTTGGGGGGCTCTGAAGCTTTCTTT. Its protein product is CASSLGGSEAFF.

This clone has just one count. The J gene is TRBJ1-1, the V gene TRBV5-1; D is uncertain. This CDR3 contains 13 residues. V was pared by 4 bases and J by 3 bases, with 10 bases between. Looked up from germline, CDR1 is SGHRS and CDR2 is YFSETQ. The CDR3 is CASSRRWDTEAFF. Here the CDR3 DNA reads TGCGCCAGCAGCCGCCGCTGGGACACTGAAGCTTTCTTT.

The chain uses TRBV30 and TRBJ2-7; 8 bases line up with TRBD2. The germline V gene encodes CDR1 GTSNPN and CDR2 SVGIG (reference sequence). The CDR3 length is 13 residues. The trim removed 5 bases at V and 1 base at J, leaving 4 bases unmatched. The CDR3 here is CAWASGLSYEQYF. The DNA for the CDR3 is TGTGCCTGGGCTAGCGGGTTATCCTACGAGCAGTACTTC.

The rearrangement uses TRBV4-1 and TRBJ2-2; 8 bases line up with TRBD2. The CDR3 has 16 amino acids. V shed 1 base, J shed 4 bases, and the junction held 5 bases outside the gene matches. Germline CDR1 MGHRA, CDR2 YSYEKL. The CDR3 protein is CASSQGGGPSTGELFF. For the CDR3, the DNA is TGCGCCAGCAGCCAAGGCGGGGGGCCGAGCACCGGGGAGCTGTTTTTT.

The chain's CDR3 is CASSGGREQYF. CDR3 nucleotides: TGTGCCAGCAGCGGAGGTCGCGAGCAGTACTTC. This chain uses TRBV7-2 with TRBJ2-7; the D gene is possibly TRBD2 (5 bases). The CDR3 is 11 amino acids. V dropped 5 bases and J dropped 6 bases, with 8 bases sitting between them. Germline CDR1 SGHTA, CDR2 FQGNSA. Combining the CDR3 with reference TRBV7-2 and TRBJ2-7 gives the whole variable domain GAGVSQSPSNKVTEKGKDVELRCDPISGHTALYWYRQSLGQGLEFLIYFQGNSAPDKSGLPSDRFSAERTGGSVSTLTIQRTQQEDSAVYLCASSGGREQYFGPGTRLTVT.

The chain joins TRBV6-1 to TRBJ2-7; D is unclear. This CDR3 has 15 residues. CDR1 and CDR2 (germline): MNHNS, SASEGT. V was shortened by 1 base and J by 2 bases, with 12 bases between the two germline ends. This CDR3 is CASSEGAEPPYEQYF. The CDR3 nucleotides are TGTGCCAGCAGTGAAGGAGCAGAACCCCCCTACGAGCAGTACTTC.

The chain combines TRBV19 with TRBJ2-7; TRBD1 aligns across 9 bases. The CDR3 has 15 residues. CDR1 is LNHDA, CDR2 SQIVND, per germline (reference sequence). V was pared by 5 bases and J by 9 bases, with 14 bases of the junction left unmatched. The CDR3 nucleotides read TGTGCCAGTAGTCCAGCCCCGGGACAGGGAGATGGGCAGTACTTC. Protein: CASSPAPGQGDGQYF.

The chain carries TRBV11-2 and TRBJ1-4; D is unresolved. The germline CDR1 and CDR2 sequences are SGHAT and FQNNGV. The V end lost 5 bases, the J end lost 0 bases, and 10 bases lay between the germline ends. There are 15 residues in the CDR3. DNA for the CDR3: TGTGCCAGCAGCCCGGCCGGGGCAACTAATGAAAAACTGTTTTTT. Translation: CASSPAGATNEKLFF.

The CDR3: CASSLDRGSSYNEQFF. In DNA, the CDR3 is TGTGCCAGCAGCTTGGACAGGGGGAGCTCCTACAATGAGCAGTTCTTC. The chain links TRBV5-8 to TRBJ2-1, with 8 bases aligning to TRBD1. CDR1 SGHTS and CDR2 YDEGEE come from the germline V gene. The CDR3 has 16 amino acids. J lost 0 bases, V lost 0 bases, and 2 bases had no gene match.

The chain recombines TRBV4-3 with TRBJ2-7; D gene ambiguous. The CDR3 contains 14 residues. Trimming shortened V by 1 base and J by 0 bases, and 7 bases separated the two germline ends. Looked up from germline, CDR1 is LGHNA and CDR2 is YSLEER. CDR3 in amino acids: CASSQVVSSYEQYF. The CDR3 DNA reads as TGCGCCAGCAGCCAAGTGGTGAGCTCCTACGAGCAGTACTTC.

The V and J genes are TRBV7-3 and TRBJ2-7; 7 bases are a match to TRBD1. Germline CDR1 SGHTA, CDR2 FQGTGA. The CDR3 totals 14 residues. V shed 5 bases, J shed 3 bases, and the junction held 7 bases outside the gene matches. The CDR3 loop is CASSPTGQHYEQYF. The DNA of the CDR3 is TGTGCCAGCAGCCCGACGGGACAGCACTACGAGCAGTACTTC.

This clone has a handful of counts. The chain recombines TRBV7-8 with TRBJ2-7; TRBD2 agrees at 15 bases. The CDR3 contains 18 residues. The germline V gene encodes CDR1 SGHVS and CDR2 FQNEAQ. V was pared by 3 bases and J by 4 bases, with 10 bases of the junction left unmatched. The chain's CDR3 is CASSFRPGTSGGRYEQYF. CDR3 in DNA: TGTGCCAGCAGCTTCCGACCAGGGACTAGCGGGGGGAGGTACGAGCAGTACTTC.

The chain links TRBV28 to TRBJ2-7, with D perhaps TRBD2 (6 bases). This CDR3 is 15 amino acids long. The germline CDR1 and CDR2 sequences are MDHEN and SYDVKM. Trimming stripped 2 bases from V and 0 bases from J, with 11 bases between. The CDR3, as DNA: TGTGCCAGCAGTTTAGGAGGGAGGAGCTCCTACGAGCAGTACTTC. Protein sequence: CASSLGGRSSYEQYF.